This entry features one T cell receptor beta chain sequence. Its specificity is unknown. This sample was taken from a study of beta chain features in type 1 diabetes. Study-wide results and limits: For patients, the naive, central memory and Treg TCRB repertoires appeared more alike than for healthy donors.

All of the sorted populations showed purity greater than 98%. CDR3 length: 13 residues. Unmatched junction bases numbered 5, after V lost 6 bases and J lost 6 bases. CDR1 and CDR2 (germline): MNHNY, SVGAGI (reference sequence). The investigators reverse transcribed all of the isolated RNA, so they sequenced expressed TCRB transcripts. Deep immunoSEQ sequencing covered naive, central memory and regulatory T cell samples. TCRdb's table, derived via immunoSEQ multiplex PCR, lists solely in-frame clones and lacks some. The data hold about 470,000 clones, with 30% observed a single time. The TCR was taken from a man aged 18 to 30 in good health. Source material: naive CD4+ T cells from blood. This chain connects TRBV6-6 to TRBJ2-4; 7 bases fit TRBD2. The CDR3: CASSPSGANIQYF. In DNA, the CDR3 is TGTGCCAGCAGCCCCAGCGGGGCAAACATTCAGTACTTC.